The clone carrying this T cell receptor (beta chain) was detected only once. The target antigen is unknown. The conserved final phenylalanine or tryptophan is absent from the CDR3, which likely points to a read error. Germline lookup yields CDR1 SGHTA and CDR2 FQGNSA. The V end lost 3 bases, the J end lost 4 bases, and 19 bases lay between the germline ends. The CDR3 has 17 residues. This specimen belongs to a study of molecular identifiers for immune sequencing clone quantification. The overall study: Naive CD8 RNA (roughly 20,000 or 100,000 cells) was divided into five aliquots, with four sequenced.

MiXCR, run by TCRdb on the PCR reads, gives a single entry per CDR3 protein. The sample yields 400,000 to 600,000 distinct CDR3 sequences, around 23% seen once. Study observations and caveats: Clones above 20 RNA copies contained over 98% of effector molecules and under 1% of naive molecules.

Researchers sorted naive CD8 T cells as cells that were CD8+CD4-CCR7+CD45RA+. V is TRBV7-2 and J is TRBJ1-3, with no clear D. The sequence came from a human donor in good health. Some libraries in this study had Jurkat cell RNA spiked in. Specimen: naive CD8+ T cells from blood, with Jurkat cell RNA spiked in. Subset in this sample: FACS-sorted CD8+CD4-CCR7+CD45RA+ naive T cells. The CDR3 spells CASSFFETVLPGNTIYL. As DNA, the CDR3 is TGTGCCAGCAGCTTTTTTGAGACGGTCCTACCCGGAAACACCATATATCTT.